The 27 T cell receptor beta chains below were found in one sample sequenced in a study of blood T cell repertoires in COVID-19. The data were produced by immunoSEQ multiplex PCR, yet TCRdb's version contains in-frame clones alone and is incomplete. The table includes roughly 230,000 clones, more than 65% detected once. The sample consisted of peripheral blood. The receptors originated from a man aged 50-59 years with active or convalescent COVID-19.

The chain couples TRBV28 to TRBJ2-5; D is perhaps TRBD2 (6 bases). Germline V gene lookup returns CDR1 MDHEN and CDR2 SYDVKM. Trimming cost V 1 base and J 1 base, with 13 bases left between them. The CDR3 totals 16 residues. The CDR3, as DNA: TGTGCCAGCAGTTTATATCTAGCGCTGGGCCAAGAGACCCAGTACTTC. This gives the protein CASSLYLALGQETQYF.

The chain links TRBV7-2 to TRBJ2-3; the match to TRBD2 covers 12 bases. CDR3 size: 14 residues. Germline V gene data show CDR1 as SGHTA and CDR2 as FQGNSA. V gave up 5 bases and J gave up 5 bases; unmatched junction bases: 2. This CDR3 is CASSRTSGVDTQYF. The DNA for the CDR3 is TGTGCCAGCAGCCGGACTAGCGGGGTAGATACGCAGTATTTT. Complete variable domain (other parts from reference TRBV7-2 and TRBJ2-3): GAGVSQSPSNKVTEKGKDVELRCDPISGHTALYWYRQSLGQGLEFLIYFQGNSAPDKSGLPSDRFSAERTGGSVSTLTIQRTQQEDSAVYLCASSRTSGVDTQYFGPGTRLTVL.

This chain uses TRBV5-1 with TRBJ1-1; TRBD1 agrees at 8 bases. The CDR3 extends over 14 amino acids. Trimming removed 4 bases from V and 10 bases from J; junction bases left unmatched: 12. From germline, CDR1 is SGHRS and CDR2 YFSETQ. CDR3: CASSEDGQGGRAFF. The CDR3 nucleotides are TGCGCCAGCAGCGAAGATGGACAGGGCGGTAGAGCTTTCTTT.

This clone occurred once. The chain combines TRBV7-9 with TRBJ1-6; no clear D. CDR3 length equals 16 residues. Trimming removed 1 base at V and 4 bases at J, with 11 bases between. Germline assignment: CDR1 SEHNR and CDR2 FQNEAQ (reference sequence). CDR3 sequence (DNA): TGTGCCAGCAGCTTAGGAGGGCAGGAGTATAATTCACCCCTCCACTTT. The encoded protein is CASSLGGQEYNSPLHF.

The chain recombines TRBV9 with TRBJ2-1; 12 bases are shared with TRBD2. This CDR3 is built from 16 residues. Germline V gene data show CDR1 as SGDLS and CDR2 as YYNGEE. V shed 0 bases and J 7 bases; nucleotides not matched to a gene: 5. CDR3 region: CASSVGSSGGVNEQFF. The CDR3 bases are TGTGCCAGCAGCGTAGGTTCTAGCGGGGGGGTAAATGAGCAGTTCTTC.

This clone has only one observation. The chain combines TRBV7-6 with TRBJ1-3; 9 bases fit TRBD1. The CDR3 runs 14 residues. The germline V gene encodes CDR1 SGHVS and CDR2 FNYEAQ. Unmatched junction bases numbered 7, after V lost 5 bases and J lost 8 bases. The CDR3, as DNA: TGTGCCAGCAGCCCTCCGGGACAGGGATACACCATATATTTT. Its translation: CASSPPGQGYTIYF.

The CDR3 protein is CATSRDVPASGETQYF. In nucleotides, the CDR3 is TGTGCCACCAGCAGAGATGTCCCCGCTAGCGGAGAGACCCAGTACTTC. The rearrangement uses TRBV15 and TRBJ2-5; 7 bases fit TRBD2. Losses at the gene ends were 0 bases for V and 4 bases for J; bases not matched to a gene: 8. Germline-derived CDR1 and CDR2 are LNHNV and YYDKDF (reference sequence). CDR3 length equals 16 residues.

V and J are TRBV9 and TRBJ2-1, with TRBD2 matching 9 bases. V gave up 4 bases and J gave up 5 bases; unmatched junction bases: 7. The germline V gene has CDR1 SGDLS and CDR2 YYNGEE. The CDR3 covers 15 residues. CDR3 residues: CASSRLAGANNEQFF. The CDR3 bases are TGTGCCAGCAGCAGATTAGCGGGGGCAAACAATGAGCAGTTCTTC.

V usage is TRBV5-1 and J usage is TRBJ1-2; TRBD1 matches 9 bases. There are 15 residues in the CDR3. The germline gives CDR1 SGHRS, CDR2 YFSETQ. The V segment lost 3 bases and the J segment 5 bases; nucleotides outside the gene matches: 8. In DNA form, the CDR3 reads TGCGCCAGCAGCTCCGGGACAGGGATGGGTTATGGCTACACCTTC. Protein product: CASSSGTGMGYGYTF.

This chain joins TRBV28 and TRBJ2-1, with a tentative D call TRBD2 (5 bases). The germline CDR1 and CDR2 sequences are MDHEN and SYDVKM. The V end lost 6 bases, the J end lost 12 bases, and 15 bases lay between the germline ends. This CDR3 region has 12 residues. The CDR3 DNA is TGTGCCAGCAGCGGACTGGCTGGAAGGCAGTTCTTC. Amino acid sequence: CASSGLAGRQFF.

The chain recombines TRBV11-2 with TRBJ1-6; 11 bases line up with TRBD1. Looked up from germline, CDR1 is SGHAT and CDR2 is FQNNGV. The length of the CDR3 is 18 residues. Losses at the gene ends were 4 bases for V and 6 bases for J; bases not matched to a gene: 11. For the CDR3, the DNA is TGTGCCAGCAGCTCACCAGACTGGGGACAGGGGGGTAATTCACCCCTCCACTTT. It translates to CASSSPDWGQGGNSPLHF.

The genes are TRBV5-8 and TRBJ1-5, with 9 bases matching TRBD1. This CDR3 has 15 amino acids. Germline-derived CDR1 and CDR2 are SGHTS and YDEGEE. The J segment lost 7 bases and the V segment lost 1 base, leaving 6 bases of the junction unmatched. DNA of the CDR3: TGTGCCAGCAGCTTGCAGGGACAGGGCGGACAGCCCCAGCATTTT. Its translation is CASSLQGQGGQPQHF.

This clone has a count of ten or more. The V and J genes are TRBV28 and TRBJ1-1, with 10 bases matching TRBD1. V lost 4 bases, J lost 4 bases, and 9 bases stayed unmatched. Germline V gene sequence: CDR1 MDHEN, CDR2 SYDVKM. The CDR3 is 16 amino acids. The DNA of the CDR3 is TGTGCCAGCAGTTCGGGACAGGGGTTCGGTAGCACTGAAGCTTTCTTT. Its protein product is CASSSGQGFGSTEAFF.

Concerning this clone itself: This sample includes further DNA sequences coding for the same CDR3. The chain recombines TRBV5-1 with TRBJ1-1; 9 bases line up with TRBD1. Per the germline V gene, CDR1 is SGHRS and CDR2 is YFSETQ. V shed 0 bases and J 4 bases; nucleotides not matched to a gene: 1. The CDR3 is made up of 14 amino acids. CDR3 sequence reads: CASSLGQGGTEAFF. Written as DNA, the CDR3 is TGCGCCAGCAGCTTGGGACAGGGGGGCACTGAAGCTTTCTTT.

This CDR3 is CASEASGNTGELFF. CDR3 DNA: TGTGCCAGCGAAGCTAGCGGTAACACCGGGGAGCTGTTTTTT. The gene calls are TRBV9 and TRBJ2-2; 7 bases are a match to TRBD2. V lost 7 bases, J lost 2 bases, and 5 bases stayed unmatched. This CDR3 is 14 amino acids long. Germline CDR1 reads SGDLS; CDR2 reads YYNGEE.

This clone is a singleton in its sample. The V call is TRBV9, the J call TRBJ1-1; a weak D match, TRBD1 (6 bases). V was clipped by 4 bases and J by 5 bases, with 18 bases between them. Germline V lookup: CDR1 SGDLS, CDR2 YYNGEE. This CDR3 spans 15 amino acids. The CDR3 is CASSPRQGRGTEAFF. CDR3 coding DNA: TGTGCCAGCAGCCCCCGCCAGGGTAGGGGGACTGAAGCTTTCTTT.

This clone turned up a few times. The chain joins TRBV3-1 (or the pseudogene TRBV3-2) to TRBJ1-2, with unresolved D. V was clipped by 4 bases and J by 2 bases, with 8 bases between them. Looked up from germline, CDR1 is LGHDT and CDR2 is YNNKEL (reference sequence). CDR3 size: 13 residues. The CDR3 protein is CASSLQRNYGYTF. DNA for the CDR3: TGTGCCAGCAGCCTACAGAGAAACTATGGCTACACCTTC.

The chain joins TRBV30 to TRBJ2-1, with 7 bases aligning to TRBD2. V trimming: 3 bases; J trimming: 4 bases; junction bases outside the gene matches: 3. The germline V gene has CDR1 GTSNPN and CDR2 SVGIG (reference sequence). This CDR3 has 13 amino acids. The CDR3 protein is CAWSGGIYNEQFF. The CDR3, as DNA: TGTGCCTGGAGCGGGGGGATATACAATGAGCAGTTCTTC.

This clone came up once. The rearrangement joins TRBV30 to TRBJ2-1; maybe TRBD2 (6 bases). The V and J ends lost 0 bases and 2 bases respectively, with 20 bases between them. From germline, CDR1 is GTSNPN and CDR2 SVGIG (reference sequence). The CDR3 spans 18 residues. CDR3 sequence: CAWSVRKGLQGPYNEQFF. DNA for the CDR3: TGTGCCTGGAGTGTACGAAAGGGACTCCAAGGTCCCTACAATGAGCAGTTCTTC.

V is TRBV28 and J is TRBJ2-7; 7 bases map to TRBD1. This CDR3 is 16 amino acids long. The germline V gene has CDR1 MDHEN and CDR2 SYDVKM. Trimming cost V 4 bases and J 0 bases; bases outside gene matches: 9. CDR3 region: CASSSPGTVHSYEQYF. The CDR3 nucleotides read TGTGCCAGCAGTTCACCCGGGACAGTTCACTCCTACGAGCAGTACTTC.

The rearrangement uses TRBV3-1 (or the pseudogene TRBV3-2) and TRBJ2-3, with 10 nucleotides matching TRBD2. The CDR3 is made up of 17 amino acids. Losses at the gene ends were 0 bases for V and 4 bases for J; bases not matched to a gene: 7. Germline V gives CDR1 LGHDT, CDR2 YNNKEL (reference sequence). The CDR3 region is CASSQEGGLAVPDTQYF. DNA for the CDR3: TGTGCCAGCAGCCAAGAAGGAGGACTAGCGGTTCCAGATACGCAGTATTTT.

The chain carries TRBV4-2 and TRBJ2-7; TRBD2 agrees at 7 bases. This CDR3 comprises 16 residues. From germline, CDR1 is LGHNA and CDR2 YNFKEQ. Losses at the gene ends were 1 base for V and 4 bases for J; bases not matched to a gene: 10. The CDR3 sequence: CASSQVRTRLGYEQYF. CDR3 nucleotides: TGTGCCAGCAGCCAAGTCCGGACTAGACTGGGGTACGAGCAGTACTTC.

The chain uses TRBV2 and TRBJ1-5; TRBD1 matches 7 bases. Germline V lookup: CDR1 SNHLY, CDR2 FYNNEI. The CDR3 is made up of 14 amino acids. Trimming removed 6 bases from V and 4 bases from J; junction bases left unmatched: 6. This CDR3 is CASSEGRGNQPQHF. In DNA form, the CDR3 reads TGTGCCAGCAGCGAGGGCAGGGGGAATCAGCCCCAGCATTTT.

V is TRBV7-9 and J is TRBJ1-3; TRBD1 agrees at 7 bases. The CDR3 extends over 16 amino acids. Trimming took 6 bases from V and 0 from J; bases not matched to a gene: 8. CDR1 SEHNR and CDR2 FQNEAQ come from the germline V gene (reference sequence). CDR3 coding DNA: TGTGCCAGCAGTGGGACAGTCGGTCTCTCTGGAAACACCATATATTTT. Encoded protein: CASSGTVGLSGNTIYF.

The sample holds a few counts of this clone. The genes are TRBV19 and TRBJ2-3; TRBD2 agrees at 11 bases. Germline-derived CDR1 and CDR2 are LNHDA and SQIVND (reference sequence). V dropped 6 bases and J dropped 1; count of bases not matched to a gene: 6. The CDR3 spans 16 residues. The CDR3 sequence: CASRLAGGRGTDTQYF. In nucleotides, the CDR3 is TGTGCCAGTAGGCTAGCGGGGGGCAGGGGCACAGATACGCAGTATTTT.

V and J are TRBV7-7 and TRBJ2-3, with 9 bases lining up with TRBD2. This CDR3 region has 16 residues. The V gene end was trimmed by 2 bases and the J gene end by 0 bases; junction bases not matched to a gene: 3. Germline V gives CDR1 SSHAT, CDR2 FNYEAQ (reference sequence). CDR3 protein: CASSLSLAGSTDTQYF. CDR3 DNA: TGTGCCAGCAGCTTATCCCTAGCGGGGAGCACAGATACGCAGTATTTT. The variable domain in full, completed from reference TRBV7-7 and TRBJ2-3, reads GAGVSQSPRYKVTKRGQDVTLRCDPISSHATLYWYQQALGQGPEFLTYFNYEAQPDKSGLPSDRFSAERPEGSISTLTIQRTEQRDSAMYRCASSLSLAGSTDTQYFGPGTRLTVL.

The chain combines TRBV5-1 with TRBJ1-2; possible D gene TRBD1, 6 bases. Looked up from germline, CDR1 is SGHRS and CDR2 is YFSETQ. The CDR3 has 15 amino acids. V lost 0 bases to trimming and J lost 2 bases, with 11 bases between them. The CDR3 protein is CASSLVGDTNYGYTF. CDR3 nucleotides: TGCGCCAGCAGCTTGGTGGGGGACACCAACTATGGCTACACCTTC.